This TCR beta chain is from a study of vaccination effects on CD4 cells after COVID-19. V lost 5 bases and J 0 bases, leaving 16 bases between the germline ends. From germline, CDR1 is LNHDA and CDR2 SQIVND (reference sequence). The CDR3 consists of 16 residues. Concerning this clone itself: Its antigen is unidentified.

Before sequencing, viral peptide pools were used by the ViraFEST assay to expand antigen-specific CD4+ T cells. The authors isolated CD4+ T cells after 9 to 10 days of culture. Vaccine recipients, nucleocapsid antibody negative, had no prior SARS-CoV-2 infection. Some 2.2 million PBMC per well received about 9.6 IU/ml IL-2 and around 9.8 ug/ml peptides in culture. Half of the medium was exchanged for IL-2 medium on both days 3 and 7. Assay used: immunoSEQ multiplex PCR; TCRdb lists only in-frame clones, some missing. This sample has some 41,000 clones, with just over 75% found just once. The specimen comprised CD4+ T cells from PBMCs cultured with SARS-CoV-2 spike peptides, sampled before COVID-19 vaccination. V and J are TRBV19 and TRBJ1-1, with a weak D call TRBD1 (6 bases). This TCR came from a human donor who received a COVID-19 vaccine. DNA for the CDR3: TGTGCCAGTAGTCCCCGGGCGGGGGGCATGAACACTGAAGCTTTCTTT. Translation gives CASSPRAGGMNTEAFF.